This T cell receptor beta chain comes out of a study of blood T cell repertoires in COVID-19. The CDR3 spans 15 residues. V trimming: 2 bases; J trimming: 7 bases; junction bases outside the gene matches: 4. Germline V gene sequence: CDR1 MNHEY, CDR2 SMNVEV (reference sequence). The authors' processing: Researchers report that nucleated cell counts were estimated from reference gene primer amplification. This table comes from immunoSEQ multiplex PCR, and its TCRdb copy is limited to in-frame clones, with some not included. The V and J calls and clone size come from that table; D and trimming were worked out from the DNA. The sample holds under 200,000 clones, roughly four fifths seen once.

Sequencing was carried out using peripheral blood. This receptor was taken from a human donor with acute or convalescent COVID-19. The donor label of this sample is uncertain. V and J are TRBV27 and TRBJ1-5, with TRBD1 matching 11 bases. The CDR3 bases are TGTGCCAGCAGTTTAAGGACAGGGGGCATGCAGCCCCAGCATTTT. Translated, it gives CASSLRTGGMQPQHF.